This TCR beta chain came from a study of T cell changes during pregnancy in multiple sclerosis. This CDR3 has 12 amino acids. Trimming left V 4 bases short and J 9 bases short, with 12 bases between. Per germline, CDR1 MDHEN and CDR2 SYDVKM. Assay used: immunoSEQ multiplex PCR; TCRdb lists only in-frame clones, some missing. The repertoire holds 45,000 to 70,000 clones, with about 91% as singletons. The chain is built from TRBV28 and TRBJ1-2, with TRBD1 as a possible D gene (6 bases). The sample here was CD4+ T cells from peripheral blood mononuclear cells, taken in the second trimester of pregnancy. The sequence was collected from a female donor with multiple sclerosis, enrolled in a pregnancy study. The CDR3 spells CASSSERGRYTF. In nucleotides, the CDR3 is TGTGCCAGCAGTTCCGAGCGGGGGCGCTACACCTTC.